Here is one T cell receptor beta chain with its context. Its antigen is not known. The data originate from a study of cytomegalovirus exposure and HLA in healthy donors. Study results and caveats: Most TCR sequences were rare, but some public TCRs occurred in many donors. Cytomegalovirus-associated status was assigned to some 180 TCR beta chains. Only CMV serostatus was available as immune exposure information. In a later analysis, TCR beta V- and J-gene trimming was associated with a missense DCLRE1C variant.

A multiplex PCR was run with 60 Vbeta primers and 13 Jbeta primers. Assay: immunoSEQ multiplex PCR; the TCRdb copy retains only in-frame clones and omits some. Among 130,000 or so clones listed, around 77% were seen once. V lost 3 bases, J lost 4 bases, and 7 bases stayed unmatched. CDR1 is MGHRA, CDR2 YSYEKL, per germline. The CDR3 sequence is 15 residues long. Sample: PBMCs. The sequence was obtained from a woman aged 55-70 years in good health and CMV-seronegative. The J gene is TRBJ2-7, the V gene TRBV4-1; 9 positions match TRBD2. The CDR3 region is CASSQSSGVRYEQYF. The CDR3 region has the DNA TGCGCCAGCAGCCAGTCTAGCGGGGTAAGGTACGAGCAGTACTTC.